Below, 20 T cell receptor beta chains from the same sample are listed, as sequenced in a study of blood T cell repertoires in COVID-19. The repertoire was sequenced with immunoSEQ multiplex PCR; TCRdb's copy has only in-frame clones and lacks some. The sample shows about 160,000 clones, 82% of them seen only once. The source material was PBMCs or T cells enriched from blood (not recorded which). These receptors originate from a man in his sixties who had recovered from COVID-19.

V gene TRBV27 combines with J gene TRBJ2-7; 9 nucleotides agree with TRBD1. This CDR3 has 14 amino acids. J gave up 5 bases and V 5 bases, and 7 bases lay outside the gene matches. CDR1 MNHEY and CDR2 SMNVEV come from the germline V gene (reference sequence). CDR3 nucleotide sequence: TGTGCCAGCAGTCCGGGACAGGGCTTCCACGAGCAGTACTTC. Translated: CASSPGQGFHEQYF.

The V gene is TRBV10-3, the J gene TRBJ1-2, with D possibly matching TRBD1 (6 bases). V was clipped by 4 bases and J by 6 bases, with 12 bases between them. The length of the CDR3 is 13 residues. Germline values: CDR1 ENHRY, CDR2 SYGVKD. The chain's CDR3 is CAISVQGMDGYTF. The CDR3 DNA follows: TGTGCCATCAGTGTTCAGGGGATGGATGGCTACACCTTC.

The chain couples TRBV25-1 to TRBJ1-5; tentatively, D is TRBD1 (6 bases). V lost 6 bases and J lost 2, with 11 bases in between. The germline V gene has CDR1 MGHDK and CDR2 SYGVNS. The CDR3 runs to 14 residues. This CDR3 reads CASSGGGGNQPQHF. The CDR3 DNA reads TGTGCCAGCAGCGGAGGGGGGGGCAATCAGCCCCAGCATTTT.

Note on this clone: Compared with germline, one end of the junction differs, possibly owing to a read error. The gene calls are TRBV7-8 and TRBJ1-4; D is undetermined. This CDR3 comprises 15 residues. Germline CDR1 reads SGHVS; CDR2 reads FQNEAQ. The CDR3 spells CVSSSNTRWDEKLFF. CDR3 sequence (DNA): TGTGTCAGCAGCTCCAACACGCGGTGGGATGAAAAACTGTTTTTT.

The gene calls are TRBV12-3 or TRBV12-4 and TRBJ1-2; no reliable D call. V lost 8 bases, J lost 8 bases, and 12 bases lay in between. CDR3 length: 11 amino acids. As DNA, the CDR3 is TGTGCCAGCGGTATCGGGTACGGCTACACCTTC. This translates into CASGIGYGYTF.

V and J are TRBV28 and TRBJ2-2, with 8 positions matching TRBD2. V was clipped by 5 bases and J by 5 bases; unmatched bases: 7. The CDR3 sequence is 15 residues long. Germline CDR1 is MDHEN and CDR2 is SYDVKM. This CDR3 reads CASSPFGTSTGELFF. CDR3 bases: TGTGCCAGCAGTCCATTCGGGACTAGTACCGGGGAGCTGTTTTTT.

The rearrangement links TRBV9 to TRBJ2-2; D may be TRBD2 (5 bases). The CDR3 is 14 amino acids. Trimming pared 3 bases from V and 1 base from J, leaving 7 bases between. Germline CDR1 and CDR2: SGDLS and YYNGEE. CDR3 in amino acids: CASSEDWNTGELFF. CDR3 nucleotides: TGTGCCAGCAGCGAGGACTGGAACACCGGGGAGCTGTTTTTT.

The J gene is TRBJ1-2, the V gene TRBV5-1; D remains unclear. CDR3 length: 16 amino acids. Between the trimmed V and J ends, which lost 4 bases and 1 base, there was a span of 17 bases. Germline V gene data show CDR1 as SGHRS and CDR2 as YFSETQ. The CDR3 DNA sequence: TGCGCCAGCAGCCTTTACAGATCCCGGGATAACTATGGCTACACCTTC. It codes for CASSLYRSRDNYGYTF.

Many counts were recorded for this clone. The same CDR3 also results from other DNA sequences found in this sample. The gene calls are TRBV7-2 and TRBJ2-5; 8 nucleotides agree with TRBD2. CDR3 size: 13 residues. Germline CDR1 SGHTA, CDR2 FQGNSA. J lost 5 bases, V lost 3 bases, and 2 bases had no gene match. The CDR3 nucleotides are TGTGCCAGCAGCTTCACGGGAGGGGAGACCCAGTACTTC. Encoded protein: CASSFTGGETQYF.

This sequence joins TRBV12-5 and TRBJ2-2, with 9 nucleotides matching TRBD1. Unmatched junction bases numbered 4, after V lost 0 bases and J lost 8 bases. Germline V lookup: CDR1 LGHNT, CDR2 FRNRAP. The CDR3 contains 15 residues. CDR3 region: CASGLVGDREGELFF. For the CDR3, the DNA is TGTGCTAGTGGTTTGGTAGGGGACAGGGAGGGGGAGCTGTTTTTT. The whole variable domain, remainder taken from reference TRBV12-5 and TRBJ2-2, is DARVTQTPRHKVTEMGQEVTMRCQPILGHNTVFWYRQTMMQGLELLAYFRNRAPLDDSGMPKDRFSAEMPDATLATLKIQPSEPRDSAVYFCASGLVGDREGELFFGEGSRLTVL.

The chain joins TRBV14 to TRBJ2-7; perhaps TRBD2 as D (6 bases). Trimming left V 1 base short and J 6 bases short, with 10 bases between. From germline, CDR1 is SGHDN and CDR2 FVKESK. The CDR3 has 13 residues. The CDR3 coding sequence is TGTGCCAGCAGCCAAGTTGGAGGGAGCGAGCAGTACTTC. Translated: CASSQVGGSEQYF.

The chain links TRBV3-1 (or the pseudogene TRBV3-2) to TRBJ2-1, with 15 bases fitting TRBD2. J was trimmed by 10 bases and V by 6 bases; bases with no gene match: 7. Germline V gene sequence: CDR1 LGHDT, CDR2 YNNKEL (reference sequence). This CDR3 is built from 15 residues. CDR3 in DNA: TGTGCCAGCAGGCCGGGACTAGCGGGGGGACGGGAGCAGTTCTTC. Its translation is CASRPGLAGGREQFF.

This clone appeared once. The gene calls are TRBV12-3 or TRBV12-4 and TRBJ2-7; maybe TRBD1 (5 bases). V dropped 2 bases and J dropped 6 bases, with 11 bases sitting between them. The CDR3 spans 13 residues. The CDR3 DNA reads as TGTGCCAGCAGTTTAAGGCAGGGCGGCGAGCAGTACTTC. Translated: CASSLRQGGEQYF.

This clone has more than one count but fewer than ten. The V gene is TRBV21-1, the J gene TRBJ2-5; TRBD1, the D gene given by the table, was not confirmed from the DNA. TRBV21-1 is termed a pseudogene. The CDR3 totals 13 residues. CDR3 region: CANPAGKKETQYF. The CDR3 DNA reads TGTGCTAACCCGGCAGGCAAGAAAGAGACCCAGTACTTC.

This chain uses TRBV4-1 with TRBJ2-5, with TRBD1 matching over 7 bases. With V trimmed by 3 bases and J by 1 base, 5 bases remained unmatched. The germline V gene encodes CDR1 MGHRA and CDR2 YSYEKL. The CDR3 length is 15 residues. Here the CDR3 reads CASSQFGTVQETQYF. The CDR3 DNA reads as TGCGCCAGCAGCCAGTTCGGGACAGTCCAAGAGACCCAGTACTTC.

J is TRBJ2-1 and V is TRBV5-1, with 13 bases lining up with TRBD2. V dropped 3 bases and J dropped 6; count of bases not matched to a gene: 9. This CDR3 spans 17 amino acids. In germline, CDR1 is SGHRS, CDR2 YFSETQ. CDR3 residues: CASSSGTSGAPGNEQFF. Written as DNA, the CDR3 is TGCGCCAGCAGCTCCGGGACTAGCGGGGCCCCTGGCAATGAGCAGTTCTTC.

The gene calls are TRBV7-8 and TRBJ1-6, with D possibly TRBD1 on 5 matching bases. The V gene lost 0 bases and the J gene lost 9 bases, with 12 bases spanning the gap. Germline CDR1 SGHVS, CDR2 FQNEAQ. The CDR3 spans 15 residues. In nucleotides, the CDR3 is TGTGCCAGCAGCTTAGCGGGAGGGGTGGGTTCACCCCTCCACTTT. As protein: CASSLAGGVGSPLHF.

The V call is TRBV13, the J call TRBJ2-7, with 7 bases lining up with TRBD2. V lost 5 bases to trimming and J lost 2 bases; unmatched junction nucleotides: 9. The CDR3 is 15 amino acids. Per the germline V gene, CDR1 is PRHDT and CDR2 is FYEKMQ (reference sequence). The CDR3 DNA reads TGTGCCAGCAGCCAGAGAGGGCTAGCGGCCTACGAGCAGTACTTC. It yields the protein CASSQRGLAAYEQYF.

This clone was observed a single time. The V and J genes are TRBV28 and TRBJ2-3, with TRBD2 matching 10 bases. Trimming took 6 bases from V and 5 from J; bases not matched to a gene: 5. This CDR3 has 14 residues. CDR1 is MDHEN and CDR2 is SYDVKM in the germline V gene. This chain's CDR3 is CASREIAGGDTQYF. For the CDR3, the DNA is TGTGCCAGCAGGGAAATAGCGGGAGGAGATACGCAGTATTTT.

This chain uses TRBV3-1 (or the pseudogene TRBV3-2) with TRBJ2-2; 7 bases line up with TRBD1. The CDR3 is made up of 18 amino acids. The germline CDR1 and CDR2 sequences are LGHDT and YNNKEL (reference sequence). The junction had 18 bases not matched to a gene; V was cut back by 5 bases and J by 6 bases. The CDR3 region is CASSDLPLGQRSSGELFF. The CDR3 nucleotides read TGTGCCAGCAGCGACCTCCCTCTGGGACAGCGAAGCTCCGGGGAGCTGTTTTTT.